One sample yielded the 8 T cell receptor beta chains listed below, sequenced in a study of T cell responses to AZD1222 COVID-19 vaccine. Assay: immunoSEQ multiplex PCR; the TCRdb copy retains only in-frame clones and omits some. The repertoire holds around 95,000 clones, with around 87% as singletons. The sample here was peripheral blood, taken on day 0 of MenACWY control vaccination. Source of these receptors: an adult in good health.

The V call is TRBV12-2, the J call TRBJ1-2. TRBV12-2 is a pseudogene locus. The CDR3 runs to 14 residues. CDR3 coding DNA: TGTGCAAGTCGCTTAGCTGTCCGGAGTTATGGCTACACCTTC. Residues: CASRLAVRSYGYTF.

This chain links TRBV5-4 with TRBJ1-1; D perhaps matches TRBD1 (5 bases). The CDR3 sequence is 15 residues long. Germline CDR1 is SGHNT and CDR2 is YYREEE (reference sequence). V gave up 1 base and J gave up 1 base, with 11 bases separating them. CDR3 region: CASSLRRGWNTEAFF. The CDR3 coding sequence is TGTGCCAGCAGCTTGAGGAGGGGCTGGAACACTGAAGCTTTCTTT.

This sequence joins TRBV30 and TRBJ2-3; tentatively, D is TRBD2 (5 bases). Germline V gene sequence: CDR1 GTSNPN, CDR2 SVGIG (reference sequence). The V end lost 8 bases, the J end lost 0 bases, and 6 bases lay between the germline ends. The CDR3 is 11 residues long. CDR3 sequence: CARGSTDTQYF. In DNA, the CDR3 is TGTGCCCGCGGGAGCACAGATACGCAGTATTTT. The variable domain in full, completed from reference TRBV30 and TRBJ2-3, reads SQTIHQWPATLVQPVGSPLSLECTVEGTSNPNLYWYRQAAGRGLQLLFYSVGIGQISSEVPQNLSASRPQDRQFILSSKKLLLSDSGFYLCARGSTDTQYFGPGTRLTVL.

V usage is TRBV6-4 and J usage is TRBJ2-6; D remains unclear. The CDR3 sequence is 15 residues long. Trimming removed 0 bases at V and 1 base at J, with 4 bases between. Germline CDR1 is MRHNA and CDR2 is SNTAGT. DNA of the CDR3: TGTGCCAGCAGTGACTCGGGTTCTGGGGCCAACGTCCTGACTTTC. Amino acids: CASSDSGSGANVLTF.

V gene TRBV9 combines with J gene TRBJ2-5, with 8 bases aligning to TRBD1. Germline lookup yields CDR1 SGDLS and CDR2 YYNGEE. The CDR3 consists of 15 residues. The V gene end was trimmed by 3 bases and the J gene end by 5 bases; junction bases not matched to a gene: 9. The CDR3 nucleotides read TGTGCCAGCAGCGCCGTGGACAGGGCAAGGGAGACCCAGTACTTC. Protein product: CASSAVDRARETQYF. Variable domain in full (rest from reference TRBV9 and TRBJ2-5): DSGVTQTPKHLITATGQRVTLRCSPRSGDLSVYWYQQSLDQGLQFLIQYYNGEERAKGNILERFSAQQFPDLHSELNLSSLELGDSALYFCASSAVDRARETQYFGPGTRLLVL.

This rearrangement joins TRBV11-3 to TRBJ2-3, with a weak D call TRBD2 (5 bases). The V end was cut by 5 bases, the J end by 0 bases, with 9 bases between. Per germline, CDR1 SGHNT and CDR2 YENEEA. The CDR3 has 14 residues. The CDR3 reads CASSLAASTDTQYF. The DNA of the CDR3 is TGTGCCAGCAGCCTAGCCGCGAGCACAGATACGCAGTATTTT.

J is TRBJ2-2 and V is TRBV7-2; possible D gene TRBD1, 5 bases. Germline assignment: CDR1 SGHTA and CDR2 FQGNSA. V was clipped by 10 bases and J by 3 bases, with 15 bases between them. This CDR3 has 14 residues. CDR3 nucleotide sequence: TGTGCCACAGCCGAAAGGGGATACACCGGGGAGCTGTTTTTT. Its translation: CATAERGYTGELFF.

The rearrangement links TRBV24-1 to TRBJ2-7; 9 nucleotides match TRBD1. V was clipped by 7 bases and J by 5 bases; unmatched bases: 8. Germline-derived CDR1 and CDR2 are KGHDR and SFDVKD. The CDR3 consists of 14 residues. The CDR3 sequence is CATSTGTGSNEQYF. CDR3 DNA sequence: TGTGCCACCAGCACCGGGACAGGGAGCAACGAGCAGTACTTC.